This T cell receptor (beta chain) originates from a study of cytomegalovirus exposure and HLA in healthy donors. This clone was seen once. Germline assignment: CDR1 SGHVS and CDR2 FQNEAQ. This CDR3 is 15 amino acids long. V lost 5 bases to trimming and J lost 2 bases; unmatched junction nucleotides: 9. Using immunoSEQ multiplex PCR, the repertoire was profiled, and TCRdb retains in-frame clones only, with some absent. Of about 150,000 clones listed, approximately 93% were seen once; the top ten hold approximately 0.7%. This chain joins TRBV7-8 and TRBJ2-7; 7 bases match TRBD2. The sample consisted of PBMCs. The TCR comes from a young man in good health and CMV-seronegative. As DNA, the CDR3 is TGTGCCAGCAGCCAAGAGCGGGGCCCAGCCTACGAGCAGTACTTC. Its protein is CASSQERGPAYEQYF.